This entry concerns a single T cell receptor beta chain. Its matching antigen is unknown. CDR3 length: 12 amino acids. Trimming pared 3 bases from V and 5 bases from J, leaving 7 bases between. Per germline, CDR1 GTSNPN and CDR2 SVGIG (reference sequence). cDNA came from around 0.5 to 1 ug RNA primed by random hexamers. In TCRdb, the immunoSEQ multiplex PCR reads were re-called with MiXCR into one record per CDR3 protein. The profile shows about 150,000 distinct CDR3 sequences, over 90% of them singletons. The sample originates from a study of CD8 T cells in Susac syndrome. Findings and limits, study-wide: CD8+ clonal expansion in Susac was maximal in TEMRA cells and in active patients. TCR sequencing and HLA analysis covered a relatively small number of individuals.

This receptor was taken from a human donor with Susac syndrome. The chain joins TRBV30 to TRBJ1-4, with D unclear. Source material: CD8+ T cells from PBMCs. CDR3 nucleotides: TGTGCCTGGAGGGGTTCGAATGAAAAACTGTTTTTT. Translation: CAWRGSNEKLFF.